A single TCR beta chain is shown here with its context. It lacks a known antigen. No much larger clone exists at a distance of one base, and base qualities are not known. Based on the germline V gene (reference sequence), the CDR1 and CDR2 sequences are MNHEY and SMNVEV. Between the V and J ends, shortened by 3 bases and 4 bases respectively, the junction contains 13 bases. Measured from the cysteine to the phenylalanine, the CDR3 is 15 residues long. CDR3 DNA only is kept here, 45 bases in frame from base 1. The data derive from a study of beta chain features in type 1 diabetes (dated by TCRdb to 2016 to 2018). In the study overall: Patients and healthy donors did not differ in mean age, gender distribution, total cell number or subset yield. In the study, recently diagnosed type 1 diabetes patients and matched healthy donors were compared on the TCRB repertoires of their sorted circulating CD4+ T cell subsets. Naive and central memory subsets were obtained from all 30 or so donors, but regulatory and stem cell-like memory subsets were isolated from only 8 patients and about eight healthy donors. A total of some 100,000,000 sorted cells were examined across all samples, and a strong correlation was observed between cell number per subset and RNA yield. Overall study outcomes, separate from this receptor: Because cDNA rather than genomic DNA was sequenced, highly expressing activated cells could have been over-represented, although no difference in activation and CD3 levels was found between groups. A moderate but significant shortening of TCRB CDR3 length was observed in type 1 diabetes patients in all four CD4+ subsets. Naive, central memory and regulatory TCRB repertoires appeared more similar among patients than among healthy donors. PCR may preferentially amplify shorter templates, but because patient and control samples were amplified and corrected together, any resulting skew would affect both groups equally. Because small numbers of individuals were included in the HLA sub-analyses, any influence of HLA type on TCRB rearrangement was left unresolved. At VDJ recombination sites, patients with type 1 diabetes made fewer insertions and deleted more nucleotides, a pattern implying thymic rearrangement abnormalities.

The High Capacity cDNA Reverse Transcription Kit was used to reverse transcribe all of the isolated RNA, meaning that expressed TCRB transcripts were what got sequenced. Naive, central memory and regulatory T cell samples underwent deep immunoSEQ sequencing, averaging about 3.57 million total reads per sample. Sorted cells were lysed in RLT buffer and RNA was extracted with DNase-treated RNeasy Micro or Mini kits, depending on cell number. Each cell subset was processed separately to prevent cross-contamination, with patient and healthy donor samples processed together. The immunoSEQ multiplex PCR was used to amplify TCRB sequences from cDNA, generating 87-bp fragments that spanned the CDR3 region. Sequencing of the amplicons was done on the Illumina HiSeq platform. The original methods were these. Synthetic template baselines were used to correct PCR bias computationally, reads within Hamming distance 2 were collapsed together, and singletons that could not be merged were discarded. Reads were aligned against IMGT to assign V, D and J genes, CDR3 length and insertions or deletions at six rearrangement sites. Within each subset, clonotype counts were normalized to the number of sorted cells before true diversity and Gini coefficients were calculated with the tcR R package. Repertoire sharing was quantified using the overlap coefficient calculated on TCRB nucleotide sequences. The immuneACCESS repertoire file appears here via TCRdb, limited to in-frame rearrangements. These files lack a portion of the clones; in checked studies, under half of the deficit traces to unresolved V genes, and the cause of the others is not known. That table gives V, J and clone size, and the DNA gave D and trimming. For this sample the table gives around 160,000 clones, of which 8.5% to 10% were detected only once. The top ten hold around 0.64% of the sample.

Each donor gave one peripheral blood draw, approximately 100 mL on average, collected into heparinised tubes. A BD FACSAria II was used to sort naive, central memory, regulatory and stem cell-like memory CD4+ T cells with a panel that included CD45RO, CCR7, CD25, CD127, CD95 and CD27. Purity was above 98% for every sorted population. Right away, PBMCs were isolated by Lymphoprep density gradient centrifugation and were stained directly, with no culture step. To minimize batch effects, samples were stained and sorted in pairs, one healthy donor with one patient per experiment. The sample was central memory CD4+ T cells from blood. The receptor's source is a woman in her 30s with type 1 diabetes. The V and J segments used are TRBV27 and TRBJ1-5; the D gene is not confidently resolved. CDR3 reads: CASSFAGLRNQPQHF. The nucleotide sequence is given as TGTGCCAGCAGTTTCGCGGGTTTGAGGAATCAGCCCCAGCATTTT.